A single sample gave rise to the 21 T cell receptor beta chains below, sequenced in a study of shared clonotypes between healthy human individuals. Sequencing used immunoSEQ multiplex PCR; TCRdb keeps in-frame clones, though not all of them. The table includes 2 million to 3 million clones, over 85% detected once. Specimen: naive CD4+ T cells from PBMCs. Subset in this sample: CD45RA+ positively selected. The receptors originated from a man between 18 and 29 years old in good health. Some clones in this sample may be carry-over from other donors' samples.

The chain has TRBV9 and TRBJ2-3; TRBD2 agrees at 8 bases. CDR3 size: 15 residues. Germline V gene sequence: CDR1 SGDLS, CDR2 YYNGEE. Trimming took 5 bases from V and 1 from J; bases not matched to a gene: 6. The CDR3 protein is CASRREGSRTDTQYF. The CDR3 region has the DNA TGTGCCAGCAGACGGGAGGGCAGCCGCACAGATACGCAGTATTTT.

This chain connects TRBV19 to TRBJ2-7, with 8 positions matching TRBD2. The CDR3 is 18 residues long. Germline CDR1 is LNHDA and CDR2 is SQIVND (reference sequence). The V segment lost 3 bases and the J segment 0 bases; nucleotides outside the gene matches: 13. The CDR3 sequence is CASSIAAGLAGYSYEQYF. The CDR3 coding sequence is TGTGCCAGTAGTATCGCGGCGGGCTTAGCGGGATACTCCTACGAGCAGTACTTC.

The chain recombines TRBV29-1 with TRBJ1-4, with 8 nucleotides matching TRBD1. Germline CDR1 and CDR2: SQVTM and ANQGSEA. The CDR3 sequence is 11 residues long. V lost 2 bases and J lost 16; bases outside the gene matches: 6. CDR3 sequence reads: CSVEKQGVPFF. The CDR3 DNA is TGCAGCGTTGAAAAACAGGGGGTTCCGTTTTTT.

The V call is TRBV27, the J call TRBJ2-7, with unresolved D. V gave up 6 bases and J gave up 4 bases, with 25 bases separating them. The CDR3 has 17 residues. Germline CDR1 and CDR2: MNHEY and SMNVEV (reference sequence). CDR3 loop: CASRNRIIGVSTYEQYF. The DNA for the CDR3 is TGTGCCAGCAGGAACCGGATTATAGGAGTATCTACTTACGAGCAGTACTTC.

The J gene is TRBJ1-1, the V gene TRBV7-9; D unclear. Trimming removed 1 base from V and 0 bases from J, with 15 bases in between. CDR1 SEHNR and CDR2 FQNEAQ come from the germline V gene (reference sequence). The CDR3 covers 17 residues. CDR3 coding DNA: TGTGCCAGCAGCTTAGGTCCGGGGTGGACTATGAACACTGAAGCTTTCTTT. This encodes CASSLGPGWTMNTEAFF.

The genes are TRBV27 and TRBJ1-6; 7 bases agree with TRBD1. This CDR3 comprises 15 residues. V lost 4 bases and J lost 14; bases outside the gene matches: 14. Germline CDR1 MNHEY, CDR2 SMNVEV (reference sequence). Here the CDR3 reads CASSSLGTAQGALHF. The DNA for the CDR3 is TGTGCCAGCAGTTCCCTCGGGACAGCCCAGGGGGCCCTCCACTTT.

The chain uses TRBV5-4 and TRBJ2-7, with 7 bases fitting TRBD2. J lost 0 bases, V lost 2 bases, and 5 bases had no gene match. CDR3 length: 15 amino acids. CDR1 and CDR2 from the germline V gene are SGHNT and YYREEE (reference sequence). The CDR3 DNA follows: TGTGCCAGCAGCTTCAGCGGGATGAGCTCCTACGAGCAGTACTTC. Its translation: CASSFSGMSSYEQYF.

The V gene is TRBV5-1, the J gene TRBJ2-1, with D perhaps matching TRBD1 (5 bases). This CDR3 contains 12 residues. The ends were cut back, 7 bases at V and 8 bases at J, with 13 bases in the middle. CDR1 is SGHRS and CDR2 is YFSETQ in the germline V gene. CDR3 in amino acids: CASGDRGYEQFF. CDR3 coding DNA: TGCGCCAGCGGTGACAGAGGTTATGAGCAGTTCTTC. Combining the CDR3 with reference TRBV5-1 and TRBJ2-1 gives the whole variable domain KAGVTQTPRYLIKTRGQQVTLSCSPISGHRSVSWYQQTPGQGLQFLFEYFSETQRNKGNFPGRFSGRQFSNSRSEMNVSTLELGDSALYLCASGDRGYEQFFGPGTRLTVL.

This clone was seen just once. The rearrangement links TRBV5-8 to TRBJ2-7; the D gene is possibly TRBD1 (6 bases). The V end lost 7 bases, the J end lost 3 bases, and 14 bases lay between the germline ends. The CDR3 consists of 13 residues. Germline V gene lookup returns CDR1 SGHTS and CDR2 YDEGEE. The CDR3 region has the DNA TGTGCCAGCCGCTATGACAGGTACTACGAGCAGTACTTC. This translates into CASRYDRYYEQYF.

The chain combines TRBV4-1 with TRBJ1-1; D remains unclear. This CDR3 comprises 15 residues. The germline V gene encodes CDR1 MGHRA and CDR2 YSYEKL. V was trimmed by 1 base and J by 1 base, leaving 10 bases between them. The CDR3 DNA reads TGCGCCAGCAGCCAAGCTACGGGTTCGAACACTGAAGCTTTCTTT. This sequence encodes CASSQATGSNTEAFF.

This rearrangement joins TRBV11-1 to TRBJ2-3, with 7 bases matching TRBD2. The CDR3 covers 14 residues. V dropped 4 bases and J dropped 6; count of bases not matched to a gene: 7. Per the germline V gene, CDR1 is SGHAT and CDR2 is FQDESV (reference sequence). The CDR3 region has the DNA TGTGCCAGCAGCTCGATGACTAGCAGTGATACGCAGTATTTT. This encodes CASSSMTSSDTQYF.

The chain recombines TRBV28 with TRBJ2-1; 9 bases are a match to TRBD1. This CDR3 has 13 residues. V shed 2 bases, J shed 15 bases, and the junction held 8 bases outside the gene matches. The V gene's germline CDR1 is MDHEN and CDR2 SYDVKM. The CDR3 spells CASSLPGQGVRFF. The DNA for the CDR3 is TGTGCCAGCAGTTTACCGGGACAGGGAGTAAGGTTCTTC.

This clone occurred once. The chain recombines TRBV6-1 with TRBJ2-6; D remains ambiguous. V lost 3 bases, J lost 0 bases, and 9 bases lay in between. The CDR3 has 16 residues. Germline V lookup: CDR1 MNHNS, CDR2 SASEGT. This chain's CDR3 is CASSENRPSGANVLTF. The CDR3 region has the DNA TGTGCCAGCAGTGAGAACAGACCCTCTGGGGCCAACGTCCTGACTTTC.

The chain employs TRBV5-1 and TRBJ2-1; 14 bases agree with TRBD2. The germline CDR1 and CDR2 sequences are SGHRS and YFSETQ. CDR3 length: 18 residues. After removal of 4 bases from V and 4 bases from J, the junction contained 10 bases not matched to a gene. CDR3 coding DNA: TGCGCCAGCAGCCGACTGACTAGCGGGAGGGCTGGTTACAATGAGCAGTTCTTC. It is translated as CASSRLTSGRAGYNEQFF.

The V call is TRBV9, the J call TRBJ1-3; D is perhaps TRBD1 (5 bases). With 3 bases removed from V and 0 bases from J, the gap between germline ends came to 10 bases. CDR3 length: 15 residues. Per the germline V gene, CDR1 is SGDLS and CDR2 is YYNGEE. CDR3 region: CASSALGASGNTIYF. CDR3 DNA sequence: TGTGCCAGCAGCGCCCTCGGGGCCTCTGGAAACACCATATATTTT.

The genes are TRBV10-3 and TRBJ1-2; weak D call: TRBD1 (5 bases). The ends were cut back, 7 bases at V and 2 bases at J, with 14 bases in the middle. The CDR3 extends over 14 amino acids. The germline CDR1 and CDR2 sequences are ENHRY and SYGVKD. The CDR3 sequence: CAINRDDRNYGYTF. DNA for the CDR3: TGTGCCATCAATAGGGACGACAGAAACTATGGCTACACCTTC.

The CDR3 DNA reads as TGTGCCAGCAGGTACAGGGGGGACTATGGCTACACCTTC. It encodes CASRYRGDYGYTF. V usage is TRBV28 and J usage is TRBJ1-2; TRBD1 agrees at 8 bases. The length of the CDR3 is 13 residues. The V gene's germline CDR1 is MDHEN and CDR2 SYDVKM. V dropped 6 bases and J dropped 3; count of bases not matched to a gene: 3.

This clone was observed a single time. The J gene is TRBJ2-7, the V gene TRBV6-1; weak D call: TRBD2 (7 bases). This CDR3 has 15 residues. V gave up 2 bases and J gave up 5 bases, with 16 bases separating them. The germline CDR1 and CDR2 sequences are MNHNS and SASEGT. The CDR3 here is CASSELVGGAHEQYF. The CDR3 bases are TGTGCCAGCAGTGAACTAGTAGGGGGGGCCCACGAGCAGTACTTC.

For the CDR3, the DNA is TGTGCCAGCAGCTTTTCCCCGGAGGGCACAGATACGCAGTATTTT. Translating gives CASSFSPEGTDTQYF. The V call is TRBV5-6, the J call TRBJ2-3; the D gene is possibly TRBD2 (5 bases). The V end was cut by 2 bases, the J end by 1 base, with 11 bases between. CDR3 length: 15 residues. The V gene's germline CDR1 is SGHDT and CDR2 YYEEEE.

The rearrangement uses TRBV25-1 and TRBJ1-2, with a possible D match to TRBD1 (6 bases). The V end was cut by 3 bases, the J end by 8 bases, with 13 bases between. The CDR3 has 13 amino acids. CDR1 MGHDK and CDR2 SYGVNS come from the germline V gene. The CDR3 protein is CASSDSGDRGYTF. As DNA, the CDR3 is TGTGCCAGCAGTGATTCAGGGGATCGGGGCTACACCTTC.

This sequence joins TRBV14 and TRBJ2-7, with TRBD1 as a possible D gene (6 bases). Per germline, CDR1 SGHDN and CDR2 FVKESK. Trimming removed 2 bases from V and 1 base from J, with 12 bases in between. CDR3 length: 15 residues. The CDR3 loop is CASSQRQVTSYEQYF. The CDR3 coding sequence is TGTGCCAGCAGCCAAAGACAGGTAACGTCCTACGAGCAGTACTTC.